Following are 32 T cell receptor beta chains from one sample sequenced in a study of cytomegalovirus exposure and HLA in healthy donors. Researchers ran the PCR with 60 Vbeta and 13 Jbeta primers. Data came from immunoSEQ multiplex PCR; TCRdb stores just in-frame clones and leaves some out. The sample comprises 40,000 to 50,000 clones, 65% to 80% of which are singletons, and 5.5% to 7% rests with the top ten. The sample was PBMCs. These receptors originate from a man aged 25-45 years in good health and CMV-seronegative.

This clone was observed a handful of times. The gene calls are TRBV7-2 and TRBJ2-2, with TRBD1 matching 7 bases. Germline V gene data show CDR1 as SGHTA and CDR2 as FQGNSA. CDR3 size: 16 residues. The trim removed 6 bases at V and 3 bases at J, leaving 10 bases unmatched. In nucleotides, the CDR3 is TGTGCCAGCAGGGCGGAATACAGGGGAGACACCGGGGAGCTGTTTTTT. Translated: CASRAEYRGDTGELFF.

The chain recombines TRBV6-5 with TRBJ2-7, with TRBD1 identical over 9 bases. V gave up 6 bases and J gave up 1 base; unmatched junction bases: 7. The germline V gene encodes CDR1 MNHEY and CDR2 SVGAGI. This CDR3 comprises 15 residues. DNA for the CDR3: TGTGCCAGCAGCCGCGGGACAGGGAAATCCTACGAGCAGTACTTC. It encodes CASSRGTGKSYEQYF.

The V call is TRBV4-1, the J call TRBJ2-2, with 9 bases that match TRBD2. The V segment lost 2 bases and the J segment 3 bases; nucleotides outside the gene matches: 4. This CDR3 has 16 amino acids. Germline loops: CDR1 MGHRA, CDR2 YSYEKL. The CDR3 here is CASSQRAGGYTGELFF. The CDR3 DNA reads as TGCGCCAGCAGCCAACGAGCGGGAGGTTACACCGGGGAGCTGTTTTTT.

This chain connects TRBV6-5 to TRBJ2-7, with D perhaps TRBD1 (5 bases). Germline V gene sequence: CDR1 MNHEY, CDR2 SVGAGI. The V end lost 6 bases, the J end lost 8 bases, and 14 bases lay between the germline ends. This CDR3 region has 12 residues. CDR3 sequence reads: CASSRVGQKQYF. The CDR3 DNA reads TGTGCCAGCAGCAGGGTGGGTCAAAAGCAGTACTTC.

This rearrangement joins TRBV4-2 to TRBJ2-1; 9 positions agree with TRBD1. This CDR3 has 19 amino acids. After removal of 0 bases from V and 8 bases from J, the junction contained 17 bases not matched to a gene. Germline-derived CDR1 and CDR2 are LGHNA and YNFKEQ. The CDR3 bases are TGTGCCAGCAGCCAAGACTATCCCATACAGGGGGCGCGGACAGATGAGCAGTTCTTC. Its translation: CASSQDYPIQGARTDEQFF.

This clone appeared a few times. The rearrangement joins TRBV6-5 to TRBJ2-5; TRBD1 matches 7 bases. The germline CDR1 and CDR2 sequences are MNHEY and SVGAGI. V gave up 7 bases and J gave up 3 bases; unmatched junction bases: 5. The CDR3 contains 13 residues. The CDR3: CASKTGNKETQYF. CDR3 nucleotide sequence: TGTGCCAGCAAGACAGGGAATAAAGAGACCCAGTACTTC.

This sequence joins TRBV5-1 and TRBJ2-2; 7 positions agree with TRBD1. The J segment lost 2 bases and the V segment lost 4 bases, leaving 5 bases of the junction unmatched. The length of the CDR3 is 15 residues. Germline loops: CDR1 SGHRS, CDR2 YFSETQ. The CDR3 protein is CASSQRDSNTGELFF. DNA of the CDR3: TGCGCCAGCAGCCAACGGGACAGTAACACCGGGGAGCTGTTTTTT. Filled out from reference TRBV5-1 and TRBJ2-2, the complete variable domain reads KAGVTQTPRYLIKTRGQQVTLSCSPISGHRSVSWYQQTPGQGLQFLFEYFSETQRNKGNFPGRFSGRQFSNSRSEMNVSTLELGDSALYLCASSQRDSNTGELFFGEGSRLTVL.

The J gene is TRBJ1-1, the V gene TRBV15, with D possibly being TRBD1 (5 bases). The CDR3 has 18 amino acids. V shed 0 bases and J shed 1 base, with 18 bases lying between them. Germline lookup yields CDR1 LNHNV and CDR2 YYDKDF (reference sequence). The CDR3 DNA is TGTGCCACCAGCAGAGATCGGGGGGTCGTTTCGAGGAACACTGAAGCTTTCTTT. Its protein product is CATSRDRGVVSRNTEAFF. The entire variable domain, with the rest obtained from reference TRBV15 and TRBJ1-1, is as follows: DAMVIQNPRYQVTQFGKPVTLSCSQTLNHNVMYWYQQKSSQAPKLLFHYYDKDFNNEADTPDNFQSRRPNTSFCFLDIRSPGLGDTAMYLCATSRDRGVVSRNTEAFFGQGTRLTVV.

The chain uses TRBV27 and TRBJ2-7; TRBD2 is a possible D gene (6 bases). V lost 3 bases, J lost 8 bases, and 23 bases lay in between. In germline, CDR1 is MNHEY, CDR2 SMNVEV (reference sequence). The CDR3 spans 16 residues. This CDR3 reads CASSFLLEPGRRKQYF. DNA of the CDR3: TGTGCCAGCAGTTTCCTCTTGGAGCCGGGGAGGAGGAAGCAGTACTTC.

This chain links TRBV30 with TRBJ1-1; D remains ambiguous. The germline gives CDR1 GTSNPN, CDR2 SVGIG (reference sequence). V lost 0 bases to trimming and J lost 5 bases, with 10 bases between them. The CDR3 has 13 amino acids. CDR3 sequence (DNA): TGTGCCTGGAGTGTAAGTTCGGGTACTGAAGCTTTCTTT. Protein sequence: CAWSVSSGTEAFF.

This clone was found a few times. V is TRBV4-1 and J is TRBJ2-5; D not certain. V lost 1 base and J 3 bases, leaving 6 bases between the germline ends. Germline values: CDR1 MGHRA, CDR2 YSYEKL. The CDR3 spans 13 residues. The CDR3 is CASSQGIEETQYF. For the CDR3, the DNA is TGCGCCAGCAGCCAAGGTATCGAAGAGACCCAGTACTTC.

In regard to this clone: Within the sample, other DNA sequences also encode this same CDR3. The CDR3 protein is CASSYLLNTEAFF. CDR3 sequence (DNA): TGTGCCAGCAGTTACCTTCTGAACACTGAAGCTTTCTTT. The chain uses TRBV6-5 and TRBJ1-1; unclear D gene. V lost 2 bases, J lost 0 bases, and 4 bases lay in between. The CDR3 is 13 amino acids. The germline V gene has CDR1 MNHEY and CDR2 SVGAGI.

The chain has TRBV6-5 and TRBJ1-2; D remains ambiguous. The V end was cut by 6 bases, the J end by 1 base, with 15 bases between. In germline, CDR1 is MNHEY, CDR2 SVGAGI. This CDR3 comprises 15 residues. CDR3 residues: CASSPIIGGNYGYTF. The CDR3 region has the DNA TGTGCCAGCAGCCCAATAATTGGCGGTAACTATGGCTACACCTTC.

The chain has TRBV10-2 and TRBJ2-1; a possible D gene is TRBD2 (6 bases). Germline CDR1 WSHSY, CDR2 SAAADI. The CDR3 totals 15 residues. Trimming pared 4 bases from V and 1 base from J, leaving 11 bases between. As DNA, the CDR3 is TGCGCCAGCAGTGGTCTTGCGGGATCCTACAATGAGCAGTTCTTC. Encoded protein: CASSGLAGSYNEQFF.

For the CDR3, the DNA is TGTGCCAGCAGCTTAGAATTGGGCGAGACCCAGTACTTC. Residues: CASSLELGETQYF. The rearrangement joins TRBV7-2 to TRBJ2-5; no reliable D call. The V end lost 1 base, the J end lost 5 bases, and 8 bases lay between the germline ends. In germline, CDR1 is SGHTA, CDR2 FQGNSA. This CDR3 comprises 13 residues.

This clone was counted a few times. The chain recombines TRBV5-1 with TRBJ2-6, with TRBD1 matching over 10 bases. With V trimmed by 4 bases and J by 1 base, 11 bases remained unmatched. Germline lookup yields CDR1 SGHRS and CDR2 YFSETQ. The CDR3 runs 19 residues. The CDR3 DNA follows: TGCGCCAGCAGCAGGTTGACAGGGGGCGCGGGGTCTGGGGCCAACGTCCTGACTTTC. It specifies CASSRLTGGAGSGANVLTF.

V usage is TRBV10-1 and J usage is TRBJ2-7; TRBD2 matches at 7 bases. Germline CDR1 is WNHNN and CDR2 is SYGVQD (reference sequence). The V segment lost 0 bases and the J segment 8 bases; nucleotides outside the gene matches: 16. This CDR3 contains 17 residues. This CDR3 reads CASSESILAARATKQYF. The CDR3 bases are TGCGCCAGCAGTGAGTCGATTCTAGCGGCCCGGGCCACCAAGCAGTACTTC.

The chain combines TRBV7-9 with TRBJ2-7, with 11 positions matching TRBD1. Per germline, CDR1 SEHNR and CDR2 FQNEAQ (reference sequence). The CDR3 has 15 residues. V dropped 6 bases and J dropped 5; count of bases not matched to a gene: 9. The CDR3 region has the DNA TGTGCCAGCAGTCCTAGGACAGGGGGCAGGGACGAGCAGTACTTC. Its translation is CASSPRTGGRDEQYF.

There are a few counts of this clone. DNA for the CDR3: TGCGCCAGCAGCTTGGCCCCAGTTTCCTACAATGAGCAGTTCTTC. This encodes CASSLAPVSYNEQFF. This chain connects TRBV5-1 to TRBJ2-1, with D uncertain. The CDR3 runs 15 residues. From germline, CDR1 is SGHRS and CDR2 YFSETQ. V lost 0 bases and J lost 1, with 8 bases in between.

This CDR3 is CASKQTDEKLFF. The CDR3, as DNA: TGCGCCAGCAAACAGACGGATGAAAAACTGTTTTTT. The rearrangement joins TRBV4-1 to TRBJ1-4; no clear D gene. Trimming shortened V by 7 bases and J by 6 bases, and 9 bases separated the two germline ends. The CDR3 runs 12 residues. Per the germline V gene, CDR1 is MGHRA and CDR2 is YSYEKL.

This clone has just a few counts. The genes are TRBV5-4 and TRBJ1-2; 7 positions agree with TRBD1. J gave up 2 bases and V 7 bases, and 2 bases lay outside the gene matches. The CDR3 length is 12 residues. In germline, CDR1 is SGHNT, CDR2 YYREEE (reference sequence). The CDR3 region is CASGRGNYGYTF. The CDR3 region has the DNA TGTGCCAGCGGCAGGGGGAACTATGGCTACACCTTC. Filled out from reference TRBV5-4 and TRBJ1-2, the complete variable domain reads ETGVTQSPTHLIKTRGQQVTLRCSSQSGHNTVSWYQQALGQGPQFIFQYYREEENGRGNFPPRFSGLQFPNYSSELNVNALELDDSALYLCASGRGNYGYTFGSGTRLTVV.

The DNA of the CDR3 is TGTGCCAGCAGTTCCGGGACTCGGGACGAGCAGTACTTC. Encoded protein: CASSSGTRDEQYF. The chain couples TRBV27 to TRBJ2-5; tentative D call: TRBD2 (6 bases). The J call may not be correct, given that the DNA end is closer to TRBJ2-7. The CDR3 runs 13 residues. Germline V gene lookup returns CDR1 MNHEY and CDR2 SMNVEV (reference sequence).

The CDR3 bases are TGTGCCAGCAGCAATCCGACAGGGGGGAATGGCTACACCTTC. The encoded protein is CASSNPTGGNGYTF. The chain employs TRBV7-9 and TRBJ1-2, with 9 bases aligning to TRBD1. Looked up from germline, CDR1 is SEHNR and CDR2 is FQNEAQ (reference sequence). CDR3 length: 14 amino acids. V was pared by 5 bases and J by 6 bases, with 7 bases of the junction left unmatched.

The rearrangement uses TRBV4-1 and TRBJ1-5; 10 positions match TRBD1. CDR1 MGHRA and CDR2 YSYEKL come from the germline V gene. V was pared by 3 bases and J by 1 base, with 9 bases of the junction left unmatched. CDR3 length: 18 residues. CDR3 sequence: CASSQGQGRDWSNQPQHF. The CDR3 DNA is TGCGCCAGCAGCCAGGGACAGGGGCGCGATTGGAGCAATCAGCCCCAGCATTTT.

The gene calls are TRBV5-4 and TRBJ2-5; 7 bases map to TRBD2. J was trimmed by 7 bases and V by 0 bases; bases with no gene match: 9. Per germline, CDR1 SGHNT and CDR2 YYREEE (reference sequence). The CDR3 is made up of 15 amino acids. This CDR3 is CASSLGDGGGGTQYF. The CDR3 DNA sequence: TGTGCCAGCAGCTTGGGGGACGGAGGCGGGGGGACCCAGTACTTC. The full variable domain, in which reference TRBV5-4 and TRBJ2-5 provide the parts outside the CDR3, is ETGVTQSPTHLIKTRGQQVTLRCSSQSGHNTVSWYQQALGQGPQFIFQYYREEENGRGNFPPRFSGLQFPNYSSELNVNALELDDSALYLCASSLGDGGGGTQYFGPGTRLLVL.

The chain uses TRBV2 and TRBJ2-2; D remains unclear. The V gene's germline CDR1 is SNHLY and CDR2 FYNNEI. The CDR3 covers 12 residues. V lost 7 bases to trimming and J lost 3 bases, with 6 bases between them. The CDR3 region is CASTPHTGELFF. For the CDR3, the DNA is TGTGCCAGCACTCCTCACACCGGGGAGCTGTTTTTT.

The genes are TRBV10-2 and TRBJ2-1, with D unresolved. V lost 2 bases and J lost 5, with 16 bases in between. CDR1 is WSHSY and CDR2 is SAAADI in the germline V gene. The CDR3 runs 16 residues. CDR3 in amino acids: CASSEPLRGGNNEQFF. The DNA of the CDR3 is TGCGCCAGCAGTGAGCCGTTGAGAGGCGGCAACAATGAGCAGTTCTTC.

This rearrangement joins TRBV10-2 to TRBJ2-7; D might be TRBD2 (5 bases). V was shortened by 8 bases and J by 3 bases, with 14 bases between the two germline ends. Looked up from germline, CDR1 is WSHSY and CDR2 is SAAADI. The CDR3 totals 13 residues. CDR3 nucleotides: TGCGCCAGCTCCAATGAGGGCCTCTACGAGCAGTACTTC. Its protein product is CASSNEGLYEQYF.

A few counts support this clone. The rearrangement joins TRBV9 to TRBJ1-1, with D uncertain. The germline CDR1 and CDR2 sequences are SGDLS and YYNGEE. The CDR3 loop spans 13 amino acids. Deletions cut 4 bases from V and 5 bases from J, with 12 bases between. This chain's CDR3 is CASSSRRRTEAFF. CDR3 bases: TGTGCCAGCAGCTCCCGTAGGAGGACTGAAGCTTTCTTT.

The genes are TRBV7-8 and TRBJ2-1, with D perhaps matching TRBD2 (6 bases). The CDR3 totals 14 residues. The V gene's germline CDR1 is SGHVS and CDR2 FQNEAQ. V shed 2 bases and J shed 5 bases, with 10 bases lying between them. The CDR3 sequence: CASSLSSVNNEQFF. The DNA of the CDR3 is TGTGCCAGCAGCTTATCTAGCGTAAACAATGAGCAGTTCTTC.

The rearrangement uses TRBV19 and TRBJ1-1, with a weak D call TRBD1 (6 bases). Trimming removed 3 bases at V and 2 bases at J, with 10 bases between. Germline V gene sequence: CDR1 LNHDA, CDR2 SQIVND (reference sequence). The CDR3 extends over 14 amino acids. DNA of the CDR3: TGTGCCAGTAGTATCCGGGACATCAACACTGAAGCTTTCTTT. This gives the protein CASSIRDINTEAFF.

The chain recombines TRBV10-2 with TRBJ2-7; 9 bases are shared with TRBD2. The CDR3 sequence is 17 residues long. The germline V gene encodes CDR1 WSHSY and CDR2 SAAADI. Trimming at V came to 1 base and at J to 6 bases, leaving 13 bases not matched to a gene. For the CDR3, the DNA is TGCGCCAGCAGTGAGTGTTGCGGGAGGGCCGGATTGGCCGAGCAGTACTTC. The encoded protein is CASSECCGRAGLAEQYF.